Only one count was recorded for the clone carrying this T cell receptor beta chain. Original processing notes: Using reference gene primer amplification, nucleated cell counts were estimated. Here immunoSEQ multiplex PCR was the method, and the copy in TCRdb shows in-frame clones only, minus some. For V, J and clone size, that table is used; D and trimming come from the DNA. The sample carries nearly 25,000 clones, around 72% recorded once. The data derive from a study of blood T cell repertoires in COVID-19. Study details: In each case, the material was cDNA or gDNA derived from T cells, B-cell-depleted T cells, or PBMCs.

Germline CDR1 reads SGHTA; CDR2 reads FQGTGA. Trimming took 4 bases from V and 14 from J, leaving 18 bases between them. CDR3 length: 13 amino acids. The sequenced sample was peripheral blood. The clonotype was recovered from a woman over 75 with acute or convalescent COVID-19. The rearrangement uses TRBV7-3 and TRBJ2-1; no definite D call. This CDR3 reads CASSSNTISNKFF. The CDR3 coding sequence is TGTGCCAGCAGCTCCAACACCATCTCGAATAAGTTCTTC.